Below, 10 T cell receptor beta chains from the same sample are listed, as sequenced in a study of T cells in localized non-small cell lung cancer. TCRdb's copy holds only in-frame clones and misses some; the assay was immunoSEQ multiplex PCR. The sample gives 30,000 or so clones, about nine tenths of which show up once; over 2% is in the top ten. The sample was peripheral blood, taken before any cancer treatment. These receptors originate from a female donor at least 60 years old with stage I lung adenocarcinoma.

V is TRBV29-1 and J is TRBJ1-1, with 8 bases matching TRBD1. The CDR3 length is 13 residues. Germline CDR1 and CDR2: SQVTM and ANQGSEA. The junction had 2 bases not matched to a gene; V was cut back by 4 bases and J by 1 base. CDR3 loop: CSVGTGTNTEAFF. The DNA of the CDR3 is TGCAGCGTTGGGACAGGGACGAACACTGAAGCTTTCTTT.

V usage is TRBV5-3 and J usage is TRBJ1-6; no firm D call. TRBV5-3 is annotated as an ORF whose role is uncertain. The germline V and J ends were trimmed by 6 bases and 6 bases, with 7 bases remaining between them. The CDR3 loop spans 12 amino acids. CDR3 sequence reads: CARIWGNSPLHF. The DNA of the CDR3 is TGTGCCAGAATATGGGGTAATTCACCCCTCCACTTT.

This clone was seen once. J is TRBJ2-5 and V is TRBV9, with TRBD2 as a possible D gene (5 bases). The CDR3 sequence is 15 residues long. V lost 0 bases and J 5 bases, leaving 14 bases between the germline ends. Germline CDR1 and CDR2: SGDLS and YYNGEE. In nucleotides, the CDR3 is TGTGCCAGCAGCGTAGCTGGCGGGCTATCCGAGACCCAGTACTTC. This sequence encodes CASSVAGGLSETQYF.

The CDR3 region is CSATPGQGVTYGYTF. In DNA, the CDR3 is TGCAGCGCCACCCCCGGACAGGGGGTAACCTATGGCTACACCTTC. The chain is built from TRBV29-1 and TRBJ1-2; 10 bases match TRBD1. The germline V gene encodes CDR1 SQVTM and CDR2 ANQGSEA. The CDR3 loop spans 15 amino acids. V lost 7 bases, J lost 4 bases, and 12 bases stayed unmatched.

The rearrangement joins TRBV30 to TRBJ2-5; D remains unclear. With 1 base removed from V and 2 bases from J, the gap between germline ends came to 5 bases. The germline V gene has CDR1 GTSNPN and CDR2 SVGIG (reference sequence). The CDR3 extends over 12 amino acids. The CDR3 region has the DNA TGTGCCTGGAGTGGCCGGCAAGAGACCCAGTACTTC. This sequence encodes CAWSGRQETQYF.

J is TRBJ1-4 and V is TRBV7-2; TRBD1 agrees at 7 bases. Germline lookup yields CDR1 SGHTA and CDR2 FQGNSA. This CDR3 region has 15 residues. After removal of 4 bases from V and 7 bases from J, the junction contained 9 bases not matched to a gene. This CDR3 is CASSSRPTGSEKLFF. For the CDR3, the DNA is TGTGCCAGCAGCTCCAGGCCGACAGGGAGTGAAAAACTGTTTTTT.

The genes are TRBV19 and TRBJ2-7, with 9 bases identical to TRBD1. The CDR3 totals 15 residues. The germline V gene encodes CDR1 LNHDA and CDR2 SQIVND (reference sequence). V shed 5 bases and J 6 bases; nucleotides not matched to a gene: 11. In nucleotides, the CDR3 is TGTGCCAGTAGTGCAGCCGGGACAGGGTCCGGCGAGCAGTACTTC. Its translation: CASSAAGTGSGEQYF. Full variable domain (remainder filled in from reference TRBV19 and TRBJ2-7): DGGITQSPKYLFRKEGQNVTLSCEQNLNHDAMYWYRQDPGQGLRLIYYSQIVNDFQKGDIAEGYSVSREKKESFPLTVTSAQKNPTAFYLCASSAAGTGSGEQYFGPGTRLTVT.

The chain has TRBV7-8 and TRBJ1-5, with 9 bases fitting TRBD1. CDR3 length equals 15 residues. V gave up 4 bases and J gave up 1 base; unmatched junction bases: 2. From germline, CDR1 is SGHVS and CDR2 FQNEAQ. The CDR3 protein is CASSWDRESNQPQHF. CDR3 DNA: TGTGCCAGCAGCTGGGACAGGGAAAGCAATCAGCCCCAGCATTTT.

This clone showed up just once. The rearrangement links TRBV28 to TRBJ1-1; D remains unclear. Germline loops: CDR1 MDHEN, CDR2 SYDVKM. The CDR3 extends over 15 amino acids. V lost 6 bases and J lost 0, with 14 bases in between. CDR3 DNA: TGTGCCAGCAGCGTACAGCGAGCTATGAACACTGAAGCTTTCTTT. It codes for CASSVQRAMNTEAFF.

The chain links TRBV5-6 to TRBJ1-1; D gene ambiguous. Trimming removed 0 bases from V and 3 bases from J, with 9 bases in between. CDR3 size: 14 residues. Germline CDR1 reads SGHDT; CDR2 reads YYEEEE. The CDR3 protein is CASSLVQVDTEAFF. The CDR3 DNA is TGTGCCAGCAGCTTGGTCCAGGTGGACACTGAAGCTTTCTTT.